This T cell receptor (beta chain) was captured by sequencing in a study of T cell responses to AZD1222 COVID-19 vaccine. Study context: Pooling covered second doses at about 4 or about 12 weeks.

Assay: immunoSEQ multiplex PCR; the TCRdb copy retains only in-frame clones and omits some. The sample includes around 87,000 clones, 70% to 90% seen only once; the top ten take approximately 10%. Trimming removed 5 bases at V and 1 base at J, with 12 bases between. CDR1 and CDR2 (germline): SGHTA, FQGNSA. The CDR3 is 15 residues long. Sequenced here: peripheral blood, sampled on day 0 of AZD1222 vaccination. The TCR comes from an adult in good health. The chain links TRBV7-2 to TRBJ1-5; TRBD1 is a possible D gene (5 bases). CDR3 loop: CASSLQGGSNQPQHF. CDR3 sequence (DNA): TGTGCCAGCAGCCTCCAGGGAGGCAGCAATCAGCCCCAGCATTTT.